This TCR beta chain was recovered during a study of T-cell reconstitution after alpha-beta-depleted transplantation in children. Library preparation (for TCRbeta) was performed with unique molecular identifiers. TCRdb recomputed calls from the PCR reads with MiXCR, one row per CDR3 protein. The repertoire consists of a few hundred thousand distinct CDR3 sequences, with about 11% occurring once and the leading ten covering 28%. Study-wide results and limits: Diversity of TCRbeta at day 60 was high in some patients, arising from surviving recipient T cells and thymic progenitors.

There are many counts of this clonotype. The antigen remains unidentified. V gave up 3 bases and J gave up 7 bases; unmatched junction bases: 5. The length of the CDR3 is 14 residues. The sequence was collected from a child in the first two years of life with acute myeloid leukemia, due to receive a stem cell transplant. The chain is built from TRBV12-3 or TRBV12-4 and TRBJ1-4; TRBD1 agrees at 7 bases. Sequencing used PBMCs, obtained before TCRalphabeta/CD19-depleted stem cell transplant. The CDR3 spells CASSFPGTAEKLFF. The CDR3 DNA follows: TGTGCCAGCAGTTTTCCCGGGACAGCTGAAAAACTGTTTTTT.